This T cell receptor (beta chain) was profiled in a study of T-cell reconstitution after alpha-beta-depleted transplantation in children. It was with unique molecular identifiers that the TCRbeta library was prepared. Each CDR3 protein gets one entry after TCRdb re-called the PCR reads with MiXCR. The sample holds hundreds of thousands of distinct CDR3 sequences, about 33% seen once. Trimming took 5 bases from V and 8 from J, leaving 12 bases between them. This CDR3 spans 12 amino acids. Germline CDR1 SGHVS, CDR2 FQNEAQ. The specimen comprised PBMCs from the stem cell graft donor, sampled from the stem cell graft. This clonotype was obtained from a human donor who donated a stem cell graft to a child with aplastic anemia. The V gene is TRBV7-8, the J gene TRBJ1-2; D is perhaps TRBD1 (5 bases). CDR3 coding DNA: TGTGCCAGCAGCCGGGACGGAAGCGGCTACACCTTC. The encoded protein is CASSRDGSGYTF. The complete variable domain, with remaining parts taken from reference TRBV7-8 and TRBJ1-2, reads GAGVSQSPRYKVAKRGQDVALRCDPISGHVSLFWYQQALGQGPEFLTYFQNEAQLDKSGLPSDRFFAERPEGSVSTLKIQRTQQEDSAVYLCASSRDGSGYTFGSGTRLTVV.